The T cell receptor beta chain described here comes from a study of OX40 agonist ivuxolimab in advanced cancers. As for the study in general: Ivuxolimab was delivered to patients intravenously every 2 weeks at doses spanning 0.01 to 10 mg/kg. Dose-escalation subjects each had hepatocellular carcinoma, melanoma, renal cell or head and neck cancer.

With respect to this clone: Its antigen remains unidentified.

The assay was immunoSEQ multiplex PCR, and TCRdb's table has in-frame clones only and misses some. The sample contains around 46,000 clones, around 88% of which appear only once. This CDR3 contains 16 residues. V lost 3 bases and J lost 1, with 16 bases in between. The germline gives CDR1 SGDLS, CDR2 YYNGEE. Study-wide results and caveats: Also present in some nonresponders was a low level of normalized T-cell clonal expansion.

Samples of blood were obtained at baseline, on cycle 4 day 1, and on cycle 7 day 1. The sequence came from an adult with an advanced solid tumor such as melanoma, head and neck, liver or kidney cancer. The chain couples TRBV9 to TRBJ1-1; tentatively, D is TRBD1 (6 bases). The sample in question was CD4+ or CD8+ T cells sorted from blood, obtained in a trial of the OX40 agonist ivuxolimab. The CDR3 region has the DNA TGTGCCAGCAGCGCAGGACAGACAGGAAAGAACACTGAAGCTTTCTTT. Residues: CASSAGQTGKNTEAFF.